This entry is about one T cell receptor beta chain. This clone was seen only once. Which antigen it targets is not known. Base qualities are not at hand, and no much larger clone is one base apart. Reading the germline V gene gives CDR1 SGHTA and CDR2 FQGNSA. V is trimmed back by 7 bases and J by 10 bases, and the junction contains 6 bases that no gene match accounts for. Inclusive of the bounding cysteine and phenylalanine, the CDR3 is 14 residues long. Just the 42-base CDR3 DNA is kept, in frame starting at base 1. The library was made by the immunoSEQ multiplex PCR assay. TCRdb limited this immuneACCESS table to in-frame rearrangements with V and J called. A share of clones is missing; checked studies link under half to unresolved V genes, and the rest is unexplained. Present in this sample are over 50,000 clones, 75% to 90% of which were seen just once. The top ten clones comprise approximately 5.1% of the sample.

These data originate in a study of technical replicates of blood from a handful of donors (TCRdb year 2017). The chain is encoded by TRBV7-2 joined to TRBJ2-1; TRBD2 aligns with 14 central bases. Input material: PBMCs. This TCR derives from a human donor in good health. Some clones in this sample may be carry-over from other donors' samples. The sequence in DNA is TGTGCCAGCAAGGGGACTAGCGGGGGTAGGGAGCAGTTCTTC. Translated, it gives CASKGTSGGREQFF.